This T cell receptor beta chain emerged from a study of cytomegalovirus exposure and HLA in healthy donors. About the research overall: Earlier findings included some 120 million unique TCR beta sequences obtained from about 179 million T cells.

V trimming: 0 bases; J trimming: 5 bases; junction bases outside the gene matches: 9. The CDR3 covers 16 residues. Per the germline V gene, CDR1 is GTSNPN and CDR2 is SVGIG (reference sequence). Notes on this clone: Its antigen is currently unknown.

PCR used 60 Vbeta primers and 13 Jbeta primers. Assay: immunoSEQ multiplex PCR; the TCRdb copy retains only in-frame clones and omits some. The sample has 150,000 to 200,000 clones, roughly 85% seen once. Study outcomes and limitations: Within a later analysis, the majority of CMV-associated TCR beta chains appeared HLA-restricted.

The chain employs TRBV30 and TRBJ2-5, with TRBD2 matching over 10 bases. This sequence was found in a young man in good health and CMV-seropositive. Sequenced sample: PBMCs. CDR3 residues: CAWSVRAGGPRETQYF. The CDR3 DNA follows: TGTGCCTGGAGTGTTCGAGCGGGAGGGCCGAGGGAGACCCAGTACTTC.